This entry lists 25 T cell receptor beta chains sequenced from one sample in a study of cytomegalovirus exposure and HLA in healthy donors. PCR amplification relied on 60 Vbeta primers (plus 13 Jbeta primers). Some clones are missing from TCRdb's copy, which holds only in-frame ones; the method was immunoSEQ multiplex PCR. The table lists 150,000 or so clones, around 82% of them singletons. Material: PBMCs. These receptor sequences come from a male donor in good health and CMV-seronegative.

V usage is TRBV7-2 and J usage is TRBJ1-3, with 7 bases fitting TRBD1. Per the germline V gene, CDR1 is SGHTA and CDR2 is FQGNSA. The trim removed 5 bases at V and 0 bases at J, leaving 7 bases unmatched. CDR3 length: 16 residues. CDR3 amino acids: CASSLEGTASGNTIYF. As DNA, the CDR3 is TGTGCCAGCAGCCTAGAAGGGACAGCCTCTGGAAACACCATATATTTT.

This chain uses TRBV29-1 with TRBJ1-1; weak D call: TRBD1 (6 bases). Germline V gene sequence: CDR1 SQVTM, CDR2 ANQGSEA. CDR3 length: 14 residues. V lost 1 base and J lost 2, with 11 bases in between. CDR3 region: CSVEGKGGNTEAFF. CDR3 in DNA: TGCAGCGTTGAAGGGAAAGGGGGTAACACTGAAGCTTTCTTT.

The chain employs TRBV6-6 and TRBJ2-5, with a tentative D call TRBD1 (6 bases). The closer fit of TRBJ2-7 to the DNA end suggests the J call may be wrong. The CDR3 covers 15 residues. Germline values: CDR1 MNHNY, CDR2 SVGAGI (reference sequence). The CDR3 spells CASTHPGTNTYEQYF. The CDR3 nucleotides read TGTGCCAGCACCCACCCCGGGACAAACACCTACGAGCAGTACTTC.

This chain links TRBV5-1 with TRBJ2-1, with TRBD2 matching 7 bases. Germline assignment: CDR1 SGHRS and CDR2 YFSETQ. CDR3 length equals 15 residues. V shed 2 bases and J 7 bases; nucleotides not matched to a gene: 9. The CDR3 is CASSFGRESRNEQFF. CDR3 bases: TGCGCCAGCAGCTTTGGGAGGGAAAGTAGAAATGAGCAGTTCTTC.

This clone has more than one count but fewer than ten. The chain carries TRBV18 and TRBJ2-3; D perhaps matches TRBD2 (6 bases). This CDR3 contains 15 residues. Germline values: CDR1 KGHSH, CDR2 LQKENI. The ends were cut back, 2 bases at V and 2 bases at J, with 11 bases in the middle. CDR3 in DNA: TGTGCCAGCTCACCATCCGCGGGACTCACAGATACGCAGTATTTT. This encodes CASSPSAGLTDTQYF.

The chain employs TRBV28 and TRBJ1-1; 9 bases fit TRBD1. V shed 1 base and J 7 bases; nucleotides not matched to a gene: 7. The germline V gene encodes CDR1 MDHEN and CDR2 SYDVKM. CDR3 size: 15 residues. CDR3 bases: TGTGCCAGCAGTTTATTCCGGGACAGGGCTTTTGAAGCTTTCTTT. Translated, it gives CASSLFRDRAFEAFF. Variable domain in full (rest from reference TRBV28 and TRBJ1-1): DVKVTQSSRYLVKRTGEKVFLECVQDMDHENMFWYRQDPGLGLRLIYFSYDVKMKEKGDIPEGYSVSREKKERFSLILESASTNQTSMYLCASSLFRDRAFEAFFGQGTRLTVV.

V usage is TRBV9 and J usage is TRBJ1-5; no clear D. Per germline, CDR1 SGDLS and CDR2 YYNGEE. Trimming took 0 bases from V and 6 from J, leaving 13 bases between them. The CDR3 is 15 residues long. The CDR3 protein is CASSVGLGHGQPQHF. For the CDR3, the DNA is TGTGCCAGCAGCGTAGGGCTGGGCCATGGTCAGCCCCAGCATTTT.

The chain joins TRBV29-1 to TRBJ1-1; TRBD1 matches at 12 bases. This CDR3 contains 13 residues. V was clipped by 4 bases and J by 5 bases; unmatched bases: 2. CDR1 is SQVTM and CDR2 is ANQGSEA in the germline V gene. CDR3 sequence (DNA): TGCAGCGTTGGGGACAGGGGGCTAACTGAAGCTTTCTTT. Amino acids: CSVGDRGLTEAFF.

The chain has TRBV6-1 and TRBJ2-7; 8 nucleotides align to TRBD1. The junction had 7 bases not matched to a gene; V was cut back by 4 bases and J by 2 bases. This CDR3 is 15 amino acids long. Germline V gene lookup returns CDR1 MNHNS and CDR2 SASEGT. The CDR3 DNA is TGTGCCAGCAGTGGTAAGACAGGGGCCACCTACGAGCAGTACTTC. Its translation: CASSGKTGATYEQYF.

The rearrangement links TRBV7-2 to TRBJ2-1; 9 bases agree with TRBD2. Per germline, CDR1 SGHTA and CDR2 FQGNSA. With V trimmed by 1 base and J by 9 bases, 13 bases remained unmatched. The CDR3 covers 17 residues. The CDR3 coding sequence is TGTGCCAGCAGCTTAGTGGAGGGGCTAGCGGGAACGGGTGAGCAGTTCTTC. It encodes CASSLVEGLAGTGEQFF.

The chain recombines TRBV28 with TRBJ2-1, with TRBD2 matching over 10 bases. Germline V gene sequence: CDR1 MDHEN, CDR2 SYDVKM. The CDR3 consists of 14 residues. V trimming: 10 bases; J trimming: 3 bases; junction bases outside the gene matches: 6. This CDR3 is CATSGRGYYNEQFF. In nucleotides, the CDR3 is TGTGCCACTAGCGGGAGAGGTTACTACAATGAGCAGTTCTTC.

This clone was counted a single time. CDR3 protein: CASHGVSSYEQYF. The CDR3 bases are TGTGCCAGCCACGGGGTATCATCCTACGAGCAGTACTTC. The V gene is TRBV28, the J gene TRBJ2-7; a possible D gene is TRBD2 (5 bases). Trimming removed 8 bases at V and 1 base at J, with 12 bases between. In germline, CDR1 is MDHEN, CDR2 SYDVKM. The CDR3 totals 13 residues. The variable domain in full, with the rest retrieved from reference TRBV28 and TRBJ2-7, is DVKVTQSSRYLVKRTGEKVFLECVQDMDHENMFWYRQDPGLGLRLIYFSYDVKMKEKGDIPEGYSVSREKKERFSLILESASTNQTSMYLCASHGVSSYEQYFGPGTRLTVT.

This clone was found a few times. This sequence joins TRBV28 and TRBJ1-2, with a possible D match to TRBD1 (5 bases). The CDR3 contains 14 residues. V was cut by 2 bases and J by 4 bases, with 11 bases left in between. From germline, CDR1 is MDHEN and CDR2 SYDVKM. This CDR3 is CASSLGAEIYGYTF. The DNA of the CDR3 is TGTGCCAGCAGTTTAGGGGCAGAAATCTATGGCTACACCTTC.

This chain uses TRBV7-8 with TRBJ1-2; D not certain. Germline lookup yields CDR1 SGHVS and CDR2 FQNEAQ. The length of the CDR3 is 14 residues. V lost 5 bases, J lost 5 bases, and 15 bases lay in between. CDR3 bases: TGTGCCAGCAGCGTTTCTTCCCGAGGGTATGGCTACACCTTC. Protein product: CASSVSSRGYGYTF.

V usage is TRBV7-9 and J usage is TRBJ2-1; 12 bases line up with TRBD2. Germline V gene sequence: CDR1 SEHNR, CDR2 FQNEAQ (reference sequence). The CDR3 is 18 residues long. The V gene end was trimmed by 5 bases and the J gene end by 10 bases; junction bases not matched to a gene: 18. CDR3 in amino acids: CASSRIRERLAGAEEQFF. Written as DNA, the CDR3 is TGTGCCAGCAGCCGAATAAGAGAAAGACTAGCGGGAGCGGAAGAGCAGTTCTTC.

The V call is TRBV2, the J call TRBJ1-5; D possibly corresponds to TRBD1 (6 bases). Germline V gives CDR1 SNHLY, CDR2 FYNNEI. Trimming took 4 bases from V and 9 from J, leaving 16 bases between them. CDR3 length equals 14 residues. The CDR3 DNA is TGTGCCAGCAGTGCAACTCAGGGGAGCCGGCCCCAGCATTTT. Translating it yields CASSATQGSRPQHF.

This clone was recorded only once. In DNA, the CDR3 is TGCGCCAGCAGCCAAGGTGACAGGGGAAACTACAATGAGCAGTTCTTC. It is translated as CASSQGDRGNYNEQFF. The chain employs TRBV4-3 and TRBJ2-1; 8 bases line up with TRBD1. This CDR3 has 16 residues. In germline, CDR1 is LGHNA, CDR2 YSLEER. Germline trimming cut 1 base from V and 3 bases from J; bases unmatched to any gene: 5.

The CDR3 sequence: CASRNTGPNSPLHF. CDR3 sequence (DNA): TGTGCCAGCAGAAACACAGGGCCAAATTCACCCCTCCACTTT. This chain links TRBV6-5 with TRBJ1-6; TRBD1 might be the D (6 bases). Germline lookup yields CDR1 MNHEY and CDR2 SVGAGI. The V end lost 6 bases, the J end lost 7 bases, and 13 bases lay between the germline ends. The CDR3 is made up of 14 amino acids.

This clone was detected only once. This chain connects TRBV5-1 to TRBJ2-5; weak D call: TRBD2 (6 bases). This CDR3 has 13 residues. The ends were cut back, 5 bases at V and 5 bases at J, with 13 bases in the middle. Germline-derived CDR1 and CDR2 are SGHRS and YFSETQ. The CDR3 reads CASSGTLGETQYF. CDR3 coding DNA: TGCGCCAGCAGTGGGACTCTCGGGGAGACCCAGTACTTC. The entire variable domain, with the rest obtained from reference TRBV5-1 and TRBJ2-5, is as follows: KAGVTQTPRYLIKTRGQQVTLSCSPISGHRSVSWYQQTPGQGLQFLFEYFSETQRNKGNFPGRFSGRQFSNSRSEMNVSTLELGDSALYLCASSGTLGETQYFGPGTRLLVL.

The chain carries TRBV6-5 and TRBJ2-4; D is possibly TRBD1 (5 bases). The CDR3 loop spans 15 amino acids. CDR1 and CDR2 (germline): MNHEY, SVGAGI. Trimming left V 8 bases short and J 6 bases short, with 20 bases between. The DNA of the CDR3 is TGTGCCAGCTCCTCACATGCAGGGTTGGCAAACATTCAGTACTTC. Amino acid sequence: CASSSHAGLANIQYF.

This clone was seen only once. The junction differs from germline at one of its ends, possibly a read error. The genes are TRBV7-9 and TRBJ2-2; TRBD2 matches at 8 bases. Germline CDR1 and CDR2: SEHNR and FQNEAQ (reference sequence). The CDR3 is 16 residues long. CDR3 sequence (DNA): TGTTCCAGCAGCTTGTTCGGTAGCGGGGACACCGGGGAGCTGTTTTTT. Its protein product is CSSSLFGSGDTGELFF.

This clone came up a few times. The chain couples TRBV10-3 to TRBJ2-1; 11 bases agree with TRBD2. Germline V gene sequence: CDR1 ENHRY, CDR2 SYGVKD. The CDR3 spans 19 residues. V trimming: 6 bases; J trimming: 3 bases; junction bases outside the gene matches: 16. Here the CDR3 DNA reads TGTGCCATCAGGGCCCAACCGGGACTAGCGGAGACGCACTACAATGAGCAGTTCTTC. Its translation is CAIRAQPGLAETHYNEQFF.

The chain has TRBV29-1 and TRBJ1-1, with D unresolved. V was clipped by 4 bases and J by 7 bases, with 13 bases between them. Germline V gene sequence: CDR1 SQVTM, CDR2 ANQGSEA. The CDR3 runs to 12 residues. The CDR3 spells CSVVRTANEAFF. CDR3 DNA: TGCAGCGTTGTTCGTACAGCCAATGAAGCTTTCTTT.

The chain carries TRBV18 and TRBJ1-4, with D maybe TRBD1 (5 bases). The CDR3 has 15 residues. Trimming shortened V by 0 bases and J by 8 bases, and 13 bases separated the two germline ends. Germline lookup yields CDR1 KGHSH and CDR2 LQKENI. The CDR3 here is CASSPPNQGVEKLFF. In nucleotides, the CDR3 is TGTGCCAGCTCACCACCGAATCAGGGTGTGGAAAAACTGTTTTTT.

V and J are TRBV9 and TRBJ1-4; D unclear. The CDR3 extends over 15 amino acids. V was clipped by 2 bases and J by 1 base, with 9 bases between them. Germline V gene lookup returns CDR1 SGDLS and CDR2 YYNGEE. The CDR3 loop reads CASSVYEGTNEKLFF. CDR3 coding DNA: TGTGCCAGCAGCGTTTACGAGGGAACTAATGAAAAACTGTTTTTT.